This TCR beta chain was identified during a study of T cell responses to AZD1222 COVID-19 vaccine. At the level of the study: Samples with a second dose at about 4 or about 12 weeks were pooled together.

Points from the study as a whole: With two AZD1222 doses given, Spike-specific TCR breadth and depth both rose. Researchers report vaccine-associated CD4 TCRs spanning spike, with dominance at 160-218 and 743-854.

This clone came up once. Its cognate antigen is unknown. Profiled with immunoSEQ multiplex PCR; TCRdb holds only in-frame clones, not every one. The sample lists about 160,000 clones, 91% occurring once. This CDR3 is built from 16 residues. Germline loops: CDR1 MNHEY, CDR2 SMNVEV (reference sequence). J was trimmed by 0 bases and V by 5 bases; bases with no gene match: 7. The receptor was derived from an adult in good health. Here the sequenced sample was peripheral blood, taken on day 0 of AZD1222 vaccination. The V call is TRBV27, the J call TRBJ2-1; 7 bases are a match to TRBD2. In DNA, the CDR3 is TGTGCCAGCAGTCCCTATGGCGGGAGCTCCTACAATGAGCAGTTCTTC. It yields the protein CASSPYGGSSYNEQFF.